This TCR beta chain originates from a study of molecular identifiers for immune sequencing clone quantification. Study details: Within a replicate experiment, RNA obtained from either approximately 20,000 or 98,000 naive CD8 cells was divided into five aliquots, and four of those aliquots were then sequenced.

TCRdb analysed the PCR reads with MiXCR anew, one entry per CDR3 protein. This sample has around 320,000 distinct CDR3 sequences, with 24% found just once. There are 15 residues in the CDR3. The ends lost 5 bases at V and 4 bases at J; junction bases unmatched: 10. Germline V gene data show CDR1 as SEHNR and CDR2 as FQNEAQ (reference sequence). To note about this clonotype: It may be a read error: a sequence one base away is much more abundant.

The TCR originated in a human donor in good health. Some libraries in this study had Jurkat cell RNA spiked in. V is TRBV7-9 and J is TRBJ1-1; 7 nucleotides agree with TRBD1. The material sequenced was naive CD8+ T cells from blood, with Jurkat cell RNA spiked in. Subset denoted: FACS-sorted CD8+CD4-CCR7+CD45RA+ naive T cells. The CDR3 sequence is CASSPAGTETTEAFF. In nucleotides, the CDR3 is TGTGCCAGCAGCCCGGCCGGGACAGAGACCACTGAAGCTTTCTTT.